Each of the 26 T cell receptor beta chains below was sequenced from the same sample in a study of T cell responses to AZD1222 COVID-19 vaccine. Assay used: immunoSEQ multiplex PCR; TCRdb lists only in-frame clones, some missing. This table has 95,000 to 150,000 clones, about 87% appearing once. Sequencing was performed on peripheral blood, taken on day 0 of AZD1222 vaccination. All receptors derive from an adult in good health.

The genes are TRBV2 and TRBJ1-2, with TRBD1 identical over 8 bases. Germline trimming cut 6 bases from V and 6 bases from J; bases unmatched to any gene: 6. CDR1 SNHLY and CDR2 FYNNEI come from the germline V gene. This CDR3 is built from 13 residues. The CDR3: CASSRTGSNGYTF. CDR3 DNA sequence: TGTGCCAGCAGCCGGACAGGGTCGAATGGCTACACCTTC. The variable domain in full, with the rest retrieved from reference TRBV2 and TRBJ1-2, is EPEVTQTPSHQVTQMGQEVILRCVPISNHLYFYWYRQILGQKVEFLVSFYNNEISEKSEIFDDQFSVERPDGSNFTLKIRSTKLEDSAMYFCASSRTGSNGYTFGSGTRLTVV.

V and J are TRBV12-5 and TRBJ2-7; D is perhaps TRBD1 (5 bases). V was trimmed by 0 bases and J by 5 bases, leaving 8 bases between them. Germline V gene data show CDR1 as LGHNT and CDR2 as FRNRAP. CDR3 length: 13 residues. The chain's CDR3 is CASGLVPRDEQYF. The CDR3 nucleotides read TGTGCTAGTGGTTTGGTACCCAGGGACGAGCAGTACTTC.

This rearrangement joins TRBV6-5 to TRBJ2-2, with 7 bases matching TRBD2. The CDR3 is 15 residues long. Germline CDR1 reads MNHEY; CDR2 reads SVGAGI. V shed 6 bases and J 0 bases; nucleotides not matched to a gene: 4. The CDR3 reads CASRERGTNTGELFF. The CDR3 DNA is TGTGCCAGCAGGGAGCGGGGAACGAACACCGGGGAGCTGTTTTTT.

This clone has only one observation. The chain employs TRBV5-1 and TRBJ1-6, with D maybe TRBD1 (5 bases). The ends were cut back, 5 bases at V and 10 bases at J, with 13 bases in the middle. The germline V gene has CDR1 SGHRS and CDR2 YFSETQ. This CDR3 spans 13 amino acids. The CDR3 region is CASRGVGQSPLHF. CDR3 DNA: TGCGCCAGCAGGGGGGTAGGGCAATCACCCCTCCACTTT.

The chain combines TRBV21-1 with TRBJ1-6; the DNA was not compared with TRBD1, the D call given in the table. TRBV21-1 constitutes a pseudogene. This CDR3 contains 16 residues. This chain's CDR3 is CASSNGQSSYNSPLHF. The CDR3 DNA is TGTGCCAGCAGCAATGGACAGTCCTCCTATAATTCACCCCTCCACTTT.

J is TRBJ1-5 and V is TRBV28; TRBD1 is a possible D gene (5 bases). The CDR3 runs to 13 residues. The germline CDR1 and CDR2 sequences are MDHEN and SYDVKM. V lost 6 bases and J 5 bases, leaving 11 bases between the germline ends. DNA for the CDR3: TGTGCCAGCAGGAAACCACAGGATCAGCCCCAGCATTTT. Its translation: CASRKPQDQPQHF.

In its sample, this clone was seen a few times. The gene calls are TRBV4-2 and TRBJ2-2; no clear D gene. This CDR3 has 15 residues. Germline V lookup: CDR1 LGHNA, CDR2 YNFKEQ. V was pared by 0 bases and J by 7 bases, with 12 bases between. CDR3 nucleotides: TGTGCCAGCAGCCAAGATTCTGGGGATTACGGGGAGCTGTTTTTT. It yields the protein CASSQDSGDYGELFF.

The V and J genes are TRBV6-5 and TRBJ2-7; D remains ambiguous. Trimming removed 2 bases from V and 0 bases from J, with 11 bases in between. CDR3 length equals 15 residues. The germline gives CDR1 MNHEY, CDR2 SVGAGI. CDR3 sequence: CASSYKFDNSYEQYF. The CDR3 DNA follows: TGTGCCAGCAGTTACAAATTTGACAACTCCTACGAGCAGTACTTC.

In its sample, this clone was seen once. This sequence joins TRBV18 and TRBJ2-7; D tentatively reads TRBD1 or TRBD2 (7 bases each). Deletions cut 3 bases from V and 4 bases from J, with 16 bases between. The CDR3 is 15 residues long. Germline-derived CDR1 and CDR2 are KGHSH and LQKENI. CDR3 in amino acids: CASSPQGGVSYEQYF. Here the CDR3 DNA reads TGTGCCAGCTCACCCCAGGGGGGGGTCTCGTACGAGCAGTACTTC. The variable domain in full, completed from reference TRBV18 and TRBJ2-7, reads NAGVMQNPRHLVRRRGQEARLRCSPMKGHSHVYWYRQLPEEGLKFMVYLQKENIIDESGMPKERFSAEFPKEGPSILRIQQVVRGDSAAYFCASSPQGGVSYEQYFGPGTRLTVT.

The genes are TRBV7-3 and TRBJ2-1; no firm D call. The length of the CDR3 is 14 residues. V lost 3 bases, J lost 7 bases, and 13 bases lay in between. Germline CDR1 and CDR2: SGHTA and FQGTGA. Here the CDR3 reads CASSFGSPGNEQFF. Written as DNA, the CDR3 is TGTGCCAGCAGCTTTGGGTCCCCTGGGAATGAGCAGTTCTTC.

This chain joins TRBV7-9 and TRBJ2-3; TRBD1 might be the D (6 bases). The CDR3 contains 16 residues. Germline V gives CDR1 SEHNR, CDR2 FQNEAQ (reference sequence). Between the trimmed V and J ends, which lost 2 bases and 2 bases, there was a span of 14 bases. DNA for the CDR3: TGTGCCAGCAGCTTACTCGGACAGTCTCTCACAGATACGCAGTATTTT. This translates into CASSLLGQSLTDTQYF.

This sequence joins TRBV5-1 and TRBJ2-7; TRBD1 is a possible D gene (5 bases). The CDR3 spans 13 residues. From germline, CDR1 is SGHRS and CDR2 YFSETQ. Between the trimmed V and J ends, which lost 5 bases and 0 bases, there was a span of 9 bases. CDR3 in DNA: TGCGCCAGCAGGGTCAGGGACTCCTACGAGCAGTACTTC. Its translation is CASRVRDSYEQYF.

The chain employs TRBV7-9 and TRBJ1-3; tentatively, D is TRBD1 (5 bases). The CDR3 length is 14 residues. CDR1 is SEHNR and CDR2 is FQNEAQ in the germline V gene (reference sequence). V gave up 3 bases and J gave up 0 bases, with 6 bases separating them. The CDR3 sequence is CASSLTASGNTIYF. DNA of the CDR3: TGTGCCAGCAGCTTGACAGCCTCTGGAAACACCATATATTTT.

Here the CDR3 DNA reads TGTGCCAGCAGTTTGATCCCCTTCGGGACAGAAGATAACTATGGCTACACCTTC. It is translated as CASSLIPFGTEDNYGYTF. This chain connects TRBV6-2 or TRBV6-3 to TRBJ1-2; 7 bases map to TRBD1. V was pared by 4 bases and J by 1 base, with 15 bases of the junction left unmatched. Germline values: CDR1 MNHEY, CDR2 SVGEGT. The CDR3 sequence is 18 residues long.

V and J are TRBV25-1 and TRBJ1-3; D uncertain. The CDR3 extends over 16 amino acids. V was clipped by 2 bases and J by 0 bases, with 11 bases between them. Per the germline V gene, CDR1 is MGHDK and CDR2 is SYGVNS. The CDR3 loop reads CASSELGALSGNTIYF. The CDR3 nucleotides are TGTGCCAGCAGTGAACTGGGAGCTCTCTCTGGAAACACCATATATTTT.

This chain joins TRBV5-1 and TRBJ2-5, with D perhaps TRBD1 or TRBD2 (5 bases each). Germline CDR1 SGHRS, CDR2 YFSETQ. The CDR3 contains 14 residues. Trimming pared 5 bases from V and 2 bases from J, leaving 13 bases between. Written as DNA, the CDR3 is TGCGCCAGCAGAGAGGGACCGGTTCAAGAGACCCAGTACTTC. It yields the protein CASREGPVQETQYF. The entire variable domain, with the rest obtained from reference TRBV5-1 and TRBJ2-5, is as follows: KAGVTQTPRYLIKTRGQQVTLSCSPISGHRSVSWYQQTPGQGLQFLFEYFSETQRNKGNFPGRFSGRQFSNSRSEMNVSTLELGDSALYLCASREGPVQETQYFGPGTRLLVL.

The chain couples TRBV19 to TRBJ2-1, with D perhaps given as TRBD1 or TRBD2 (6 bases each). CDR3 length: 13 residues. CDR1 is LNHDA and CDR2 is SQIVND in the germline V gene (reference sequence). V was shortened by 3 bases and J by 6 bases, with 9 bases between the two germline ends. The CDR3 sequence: CASSIGGGNEQFF. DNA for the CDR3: TGTGCCAGTAGTATCGGAGGGGGCAATGAGCAGTTCTTC.

In DNA, the CDR3 is TGCGCCAGCAGGAGGGATTCAACTAATGAAAAACTGTTTTTT. Amino acid sequence: CASRRDSTNEKLFF. The chain couples TRBV5-1 to TRBJ1-4; D remains ambiguous. The CDR3 covers 14 residues. Germline CDR1 reads SGHRS; CDR2 reads YFSETQ. Trimming pared 5 bases from V and 0 bases from J, leaving 8 bases between.

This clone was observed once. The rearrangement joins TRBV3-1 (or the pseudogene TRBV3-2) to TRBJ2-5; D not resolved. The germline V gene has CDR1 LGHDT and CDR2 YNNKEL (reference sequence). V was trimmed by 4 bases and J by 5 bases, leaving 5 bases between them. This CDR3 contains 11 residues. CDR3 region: CASSLGETQYF. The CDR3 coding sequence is TGTGCCAGCAGCCTCGGGGAGACCCAGTACTTC.

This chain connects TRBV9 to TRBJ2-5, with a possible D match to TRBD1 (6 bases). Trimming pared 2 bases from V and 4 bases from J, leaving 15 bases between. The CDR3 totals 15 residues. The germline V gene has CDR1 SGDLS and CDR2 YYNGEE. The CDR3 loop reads CASSVDPTGIETQYF. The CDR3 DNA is TGTGCCAGCAGCGTTGACCCTACAGGGATAGAGACCCAGTACTTC.

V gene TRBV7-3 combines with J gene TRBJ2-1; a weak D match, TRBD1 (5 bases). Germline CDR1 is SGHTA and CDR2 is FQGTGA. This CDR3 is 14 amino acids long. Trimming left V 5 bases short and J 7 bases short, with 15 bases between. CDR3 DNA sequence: TGTGCCAGCAGCCAAGGGGCAGCCCCGAATGAGCAGTTCTTC. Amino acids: CASSQGAAPNEQFF.

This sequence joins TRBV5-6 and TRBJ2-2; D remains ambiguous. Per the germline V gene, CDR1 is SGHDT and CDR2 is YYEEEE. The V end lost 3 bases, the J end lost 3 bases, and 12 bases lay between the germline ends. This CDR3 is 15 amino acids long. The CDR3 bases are TGTGCCAGCAGCTCCCGAGTAGGGTACACCGGGGAGCTGTTTTTT. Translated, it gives CASSSRVGYTGELFF.

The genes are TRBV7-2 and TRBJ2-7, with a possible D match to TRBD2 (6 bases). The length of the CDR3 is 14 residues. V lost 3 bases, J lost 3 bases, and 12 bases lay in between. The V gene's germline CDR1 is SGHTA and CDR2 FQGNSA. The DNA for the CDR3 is TGTGCCAGCAGCTTGGGGCGGGATTACTACGAGCAGTACTTC. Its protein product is CASSLGRDYYEQYF.

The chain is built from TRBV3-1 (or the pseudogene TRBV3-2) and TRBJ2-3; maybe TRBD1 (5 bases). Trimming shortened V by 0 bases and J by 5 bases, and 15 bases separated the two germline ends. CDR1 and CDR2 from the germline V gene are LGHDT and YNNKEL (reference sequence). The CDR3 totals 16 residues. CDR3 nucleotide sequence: TGTGCCAGCAGCCAAGATGGGAAGGGGCTGAGAGATACGCAGTATTTT. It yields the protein CASSQDGKGLRDTQYF.

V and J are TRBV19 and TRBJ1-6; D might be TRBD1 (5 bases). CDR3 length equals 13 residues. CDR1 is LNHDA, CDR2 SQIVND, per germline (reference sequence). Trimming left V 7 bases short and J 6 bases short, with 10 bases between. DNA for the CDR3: TGTGCCAGTAATGACAGAGTTAATTCACCCCTCCACTTT. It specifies CASNDRVNSPLHF.

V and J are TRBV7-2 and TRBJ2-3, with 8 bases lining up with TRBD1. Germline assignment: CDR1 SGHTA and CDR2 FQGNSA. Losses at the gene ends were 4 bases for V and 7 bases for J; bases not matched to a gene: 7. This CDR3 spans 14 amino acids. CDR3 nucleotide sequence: TGTGCCAGCAGCTCCATTACAGGGGGTTATACGCAGTATTTT. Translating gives CASSSITGGYTQYF.